The rows below give T cell receptor beta chains drawn from one sample of a study of early T cells in non-severe SARS-CoV-2 infection. TCRdb itself ran the 5' RACE reads through MiXCR, one entry per CDR3 protein. Here the sample spans about 49,000 distinct CDR3 sequences, approximately 4.1% being singletons. Sequencing used whole blood. These receptors originate from an adult who was a healthcare worker with PCR-confirmed SARS-CoV-2 infection or an uninfected control (not recorded which). The CDR3 runs from the conserved cysteine through the conserved F or W. A D gene is named only where the DNA matches it firmly.

cdr3_length j_call d_call v_call cdr3_aa
13 TRBJ1-2 - TRBV7-9 CASSQGPLAGYTF
15 TRBJ2-3 TRBD1 TRBV5-6 CASSPAQGATDTQYF
14 TRBJ2-7 - TRBV12-3/TRBV12-4 CASSFDGGGYEQYF
11 TRBJ2-3 - TRBV12-3/TRBV12-4 CASSLGLTQYF
17 TRBJ2-1 TRBD2 TRBV14 CASSQERLQRGGNEQFF
12 TRBJ2-7 TRBD2 TRBV20-1 CSALSGGYEQYF
14 TRBJ1-1 TRBD1 TRBV4-1 CASSQADRGTEAFF
14 TRBJ2-1 - TRBV24-1 CATNPGAAYNEQFF
13 TRBJ1-5 - TRBV27 CASSFDSNQPQHF
17 TRBJ2-2 TRBD2 TRBV7-2 CASSPSRSGSYTGELFF
17 TRBJ1-1 TRBD1 TRBV9 CASSARQGGLLNTEAFF
13 TRBJ2-2 TRBD2 TRBV2 CATSWAGAGELFF
13 TRBJ2-5 TRBD2 TRBV19 CASSKLARETQYF
16 TRBJ2-1 TRBD1 TRBV14 CASSRLWTGVHNEQFF
14 TRBJ1-2 - TRBV5-5 CASSLLPRGHGYTF
10 TRBJ1-5 - TRBV20-1 CSATRGPQHF
15 TRBJ2-7 - TRBV28 CASTTGGGQLYEQYF
14 TRBJ2-7 - TRBV6-2/TRBV6-3 CASTKEVLIDEQYF
15 TRBJ2-3 - TRBV6-5 CASSSGGTATDTQYF
11 TRBJ2-7 - TRBV3-1 CASTPGAEQYF
12 TRBJ2-3 - TRBV30 CAWSGAWDTQYF
16 TRBJ2-7 - TRBV7-2 CASSLEGAIFPYEQYF
15 TRBJ2-7 - TRBV5-6 CASSSLGTSSYEQYF
16 TRBJ1-6 - TRBV6-1 CASSQNPGRYNSPLHF
16 TRBJ1-1 - TRBV14 CASSQDRGVNDTEAFF
16 TRBJ1-4 TRBD1 TRBV3-1 CASSQDKLGTAEKLFF
16 TRBJ1-5 TRBD1 TRBV5-8 CASSQYRGLGNQPQHF
16 TRBJ2-3 TRBD2 TRBV7-9 CASRVLAGADTDTQYF
14 TRBJ2-2 TRBD2 TRBV20-1 CSAPGTRGPRELFF
22 TRBJ2-1 - TRBV4-2 CASSQDRRGLLRNQRGINEQFF
14 TRBJ2-3 - TRBV2 CASSNQATTDTQYF
16 TRBJ1-1 TRBD1 TRBV6-6 CASSTHRGRADTEAFF
12 TRBJ1-5 TRBD1 TRBV2 CASRSGGLPQHF
13 TRBJ1-1 TRBD1 TRBV5-1 CASSLGTGDEAFF
15 TRBJ1-6 TRBD1 TRBV20-1 CSAIQGQGADSPLHF
13 TRBJ2-5 - TRBV7-8 CASSLGAEETQYF
16 TRBJ2-5 TRBD2 TRBV6-1 CASSALGTSGKETQYF
14 - - TRBV21-1 CASSKPRSKNIQFF
15 TRBJ2-3 - TRBV7-3 CASSLRGAPTDTQYF
16 TRBJ2-1 TRBD2 TRBV5-4 CASSLGTRGRADEQFF
14 TRBJ1-6 - TRBV20-1 CSASLGSYNSPLHF
15 TRBJ2-3 TRBD2 TRBV20-1 CSARDISGRTDTQYF
11 TRBJ2-3 - TRBV12-3/TRBV12-4 CASSPSVTQYF
14 TRBJ1-1 - TRBV30 CAWRRTGQGTEAFF
17 TRBJ2-2 TRBD1 TRBV14 CASSQLGQGANTGELFF
14 TRBJ1-4 - TRBV7-2 CASSPQGSDEKLFF
20 TRBJ2-3 TRBD2 TRBV10-1 CASSESIVIPLAGGTDTQYF
12 TRBJ2-5 - TRBV12-3/TRBV12-4 CASSLSQETQYF
16 TRBJ2-7 TRBD1 TRBV7-9 CASSSPGQTISYEQYF
12 TRBJ1-1 - TRBV9 CASAPYGPEAFF
14 TRBJ2-3 TRBD1 TRBV2 CASSWDRDSDTQYF
18 TRBJ2-6 - TRBV5-5 CASSWRDPAGSGANVLTF
14 TRBJ2-2 - TRBV29-1 CSVDWGPNTGELFF
17 TRBJ1-1 TRBD1 TRBV20-1 CSARDLVVGGMNTEAFF
19 TRBJ2-7 TRBD2 TRBV5-1 CASSFPPAYKRESYYEQYF
15 TRBJ2-5 - TRBV14 CASSQEYRGQETQYF
20 TRBJ2-7 TRBD2 TRBV4-2 CASSLGLTSGGLITSYEQYF